The 9 T cell receptor beta chains below come from one sample, sequenced in a study of cytomegalovirus exposure and HLA in healthy donors. Researchers ran the PCR with 60 Vbeta and 13 Jbeta primers. The protocol was immunoSEQ multiplex PCR, while the TCRdb copy is restricted to in-frame clones and leaves out a portion. The repertoire holds nearly 70,000 clones, roughly 74% seen once, with 8.5% to 14% in the top ten. The sequencing input was PBMCs. These receptors were taken from a woman aged 60-75 years in good health and CMV-seropositive.

This rearrangement joins TRBV5-4 to TRBJ1-4; tentative D call: TRBD1 (5 bases). The V gene's germline CDR1 is SGHNT and CDR2 YYREEE (reference sequence). The CDR3 spans 14 residues. V shed 5 bases and J shed 6 bases, with 14 bases lying between them. CDR3 DNA sequence: TGTGCCAGCAGGCCCGGGGAGGGGCATGAAAAACTGTTTTTT. Amino acid sequence: CASRPGEGHEKLFF.

CDR3 loop: CASSLGDNYEQYF. CDR3 DNA: TGTGCCAGTAGTCTCGGGGACAACTACGAGCAGTACTTC. This chain joins TRBV19 and TRBJ2-7, with D perhaps TRBD1 (6 bases). Germline V gene sequence: CDR1 LNHDA, CDR2 SQIVND (reference sequence). The CDR3 contains 13 residues. Trimming left V 5 bases short and J 3 bases short, with 11 bases between.

This chain uses TRBV2 with TRBJ1-2; a weak D match, TRBD1 (6 bases). V was trimmed by 0 bases and J by 6 bases, leaving 11 bases between them. Germline-derived CDR1 and CDR2 are SNHLY and FYNNEI. This CDR3 is built from 14 residues. The CDR3 DNA reads as TGTGCCAGCAGTGAAGCGCAGGGGCTGGATGGCTACACCTTC. The encoded protein is CASSEAQGLDGYTF.

This chain joins TRBV18 and TRBJ1-1; TRBD1 matches at 10 bases. V lost 4 bases, J lost 0 bases, and 11 bases stayed unmatched. CDR3 length: 18 amino acids. CDR1 and CDR2 (germline): KGHSH, LQKENI. The CDR3 sequence: CASSLSGTGAPMNTEAFF. In DNA form, the CDR3 reads TGTGCCAGCTCACTCTCCGGGACAGGGGCCCCGATGAACACTGAAGCTTTCTTT.

As for this clone: This specimen includes other DNA sequences encoding the same CDR3. This chain joins TRBV6-5 and TRBJ1-1; 8 nucleotides line up with TRBD1. Germline-derived CDR1 and CDR2 are MNHEY and SVGAGI. The CDR3 runs 14 residues. V was pared by 5 bases and J by 3 bases, with 5 bases of the junction left unmatched. The CDR3 DNA sequence: TGTGCCAGCAGTCCCCAGGGGGCTGACACTGAAGCTTTCTTT. This encodes CASSPQGADTEAFF.

The chain has TRBV29-1 and TRBJ2-3; TRBD2 aligns across 9 bases. V lost 6 bases and J lost 2; bases outside the gene matches: 9. Germline CDR1 is SQVTM and CDR2 is ANQGSEA. The CDR3 covers 15 residues. The CDR3 protein is CSVGAGGIPTDTQYF. The CDR3 nucleotides are TGCAGCGTGGGAGCGGGAGGCATCCCCACAGATACGCAGTATTTT.

J is TRBJ2-1 and V is TRBV30; TRBD2 aligns across 11 bases. Germline-derived CDR1 and CDR2 are GTSNPN and SVGIG (reference sequence). V was clipped by 1 base and J by 9 bases; unmatched bases: 8. The CDR3 contains 15 residues. The CDR3 here is CAWSGVAGGPGEQFF. As DNA, the CDR3 is TGTGCCTGGAGTGGGGTAGCGGGAGGGCCGGGTGAGCAGTTCTTC.

The CDR3 coding sequence is TGTGCCACCAGCGATGGGACTAGCGGGGGGATCACAGATACGCAGTATTTT. It encodes CATSDGTSGGITDTQYF. The rearrangement links TRBV15 to TRBJ2-3, with 15 bases that match TRBD2. The germline gives CDR1 LNHNV, CDR2 YYDKDF (reference sequence). Trimming took 5 bases from V and 2 from J; bases not matched to a gene: 5. This CDR3 region has 17 residues.

V usage is TRBV7-9 and J usage is TRBJ2-3; TRBD1 agrees at 7 bases. The CDR3 is 14 amino acids. Germline V gene sequence: CDR1 SEHNR, CDR2 FQNEAQ (reference sequence). J gave up 0 bases and V 5 bases, and 2 bases lay outside the gene matches. The CDR3 loop reads CASSRQGSTDTQYF. CDR3 sequence (DNA): TGTGCCAGCAGCCGACAGGGCAGCACAGATACGCAGTATTTT.